This entry describes one T cell receptor (beta chain). No antigen is known for it. The PCR used 60 Vbeta and 13 Jbeta primers. Clones were read by immunoSEQ multiplex PCR, and TCRdb kept only the in-frame ones, dropping some. Counted here are 150,000 to 200,000 clones, around 78% occurring once; the ten biggest clones make up 1.5% to 1.7%. Per the germline V gene, CDR1 is MDHEN and CDR2 is SYDVKM. There are 12 residues in the CDR3. The data were obtained in a study of cytomegalovirus exposure and HLA in healthy donors. Regarding the study as a whole: V- and J-gene trimming in TCR beta was tied to a missense DCLRE1C variant by an analysis performed later.

The specimen sequenced was PBMCs. The receptor was derived from a middle-aged man in good health and CMV-seronegative. The chain links TRBV28 to TRBJ2-5; 8 bases align to TRBD2. The end of the DNA aligns better with TRBJ2-7, so the J call may be wrong. Here the CDR3 DNA reads TGTGCCAGCAGGGGAAGCGGGGGCGAGCAGTACTTC. Protein product: CASRGSGGEQYF.